The sequence of this TCR beta chain was determined in a study of T cells in Graves' hyperthyroidism and ophthalmopathy. RNA transcripts provided the source from which TCR beta CDR3 regions were amplified. RT-PCR in the first round (using the HTBI primer set) targeted the TCR CDR3. TCRdb analysed the multiplex PCR reads with MiXCR anew, one entry per CDR3 protein. In the table there are 550,000 to 700,000 distinct CDR3 sequences, about 45% of which are singletons. This clonotype has more than one count but fewer than ten. Trimming cost V 5 bases and J 6 bases; bases outside gene matches: 7. CDR3 size: 15 residues. Germline CDR1 SEHNR, CDR2 FQNEAQ (reference sequence).

Input material: peripheral blood or thyroid tissue (not recorded which). V usage is TRBV7-9 and J usage is TRBJ1-6; TRBD1 matches 7 bases. The source of this sequence is an adult woman with Graves' disease, either hyperthyroidism or ophthalmopathy (not recorded which). This CDR3 reads CASSRTTGFNSPLHF. In nucleotides, the CDR3 is TGTGCCAGCAGCCGCACGACAGGGTTTAATTCACCCCTCCACTTT.